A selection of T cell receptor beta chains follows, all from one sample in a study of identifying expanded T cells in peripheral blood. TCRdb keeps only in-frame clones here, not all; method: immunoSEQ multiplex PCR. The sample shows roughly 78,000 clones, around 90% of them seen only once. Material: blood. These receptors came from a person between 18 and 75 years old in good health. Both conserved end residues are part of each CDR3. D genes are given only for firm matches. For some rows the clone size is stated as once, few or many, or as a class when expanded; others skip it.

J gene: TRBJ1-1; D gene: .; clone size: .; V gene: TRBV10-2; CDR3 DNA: TGCGCCAGCCAAGAATCAGGAGTTCTTGTAGCTTTCTTT; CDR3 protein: CASQESGVLVAFF
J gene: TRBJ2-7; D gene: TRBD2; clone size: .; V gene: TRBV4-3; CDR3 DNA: TGCGCCAGCAGCCCGAACCTTATAGCGGGAGGGTCGTACGAGCAGTACTTC; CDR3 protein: CASSPNLIAGGSYEQYF
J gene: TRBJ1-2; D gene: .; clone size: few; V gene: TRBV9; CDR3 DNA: TGTGCCAGCAGCGTATCCTTGGGGAGCGGCTACACCTTC; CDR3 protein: CASSVSLGSGYTF
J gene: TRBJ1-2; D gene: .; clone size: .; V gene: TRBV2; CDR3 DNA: TGTGCCAGCTTGCCGTCTGGGGACGGCTACACCTTC; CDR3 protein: CASLPSGDGYTF
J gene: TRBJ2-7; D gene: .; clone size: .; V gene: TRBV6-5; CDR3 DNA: TGTGCCAGCAGTTATATTACAGGAAGGTCATACGAGCAGTACTTC; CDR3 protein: CASSYITGRSYEQYF
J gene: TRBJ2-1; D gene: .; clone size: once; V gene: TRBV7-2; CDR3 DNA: TGTGCCAGCAGCTTAAATCTACTCTACAATGAGCAGTTCTTC; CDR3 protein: CASSLNLLYNEQFF
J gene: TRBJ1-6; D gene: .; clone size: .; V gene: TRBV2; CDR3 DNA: TGTGCTTCCAGGACGGTGAATTCACCCCTCCACTTT; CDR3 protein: CASRTVNSPLHF
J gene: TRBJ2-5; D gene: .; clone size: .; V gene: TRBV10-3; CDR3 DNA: TGTGCCATCAGTGAGTCAGTACAGGAACAAGAGACCCAGTACTTC; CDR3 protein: CAISESVQEQETQYF
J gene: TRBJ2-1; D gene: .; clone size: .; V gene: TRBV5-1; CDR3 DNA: TGCGCCAGCAGCTTAACGGGGGGCCATAATGAGCAGTTCTTC; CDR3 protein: CASSLTGGHNEQFF
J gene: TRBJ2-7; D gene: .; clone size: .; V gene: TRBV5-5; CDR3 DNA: TGTGCCAGCAGGCGGTCCCTCGTCGGAGATACGGGGGAGCAGTACTTC; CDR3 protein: CASRRSLVGDTGEQYF
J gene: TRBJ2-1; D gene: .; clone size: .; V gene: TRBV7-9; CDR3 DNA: TGTGCCAGCAGGTTCAATGAGCAGTTCTTC; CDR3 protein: CASRFNEQFF
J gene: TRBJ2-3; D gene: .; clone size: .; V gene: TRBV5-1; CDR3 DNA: TGCGCCAGCAGCTTGGAGACTCCCGGCACAGATACGCAGTATTTT; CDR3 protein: CASSLETPGTDTQYF
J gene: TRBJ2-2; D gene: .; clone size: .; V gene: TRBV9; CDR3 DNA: TGTGCCAGCAGCCCGGAGGTCACCGGGGAGCTGTTTTTT; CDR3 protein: CASSPEVTGELFF
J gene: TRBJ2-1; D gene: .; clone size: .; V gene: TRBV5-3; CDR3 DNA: TGTGCCAGATTATGGGGACAGCCTACTAGATCGCGGGAGGCCTATGAGCAGTTCTTC; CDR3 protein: CARLWGQPTRSREAYEQFF
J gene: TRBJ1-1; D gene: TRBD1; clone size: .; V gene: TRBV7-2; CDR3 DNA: TGTGCCAGCAGCTTCACAGGGGGCGCGAACACTGAAGCTTTCTTT; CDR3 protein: CASSFTGGANTEAFF
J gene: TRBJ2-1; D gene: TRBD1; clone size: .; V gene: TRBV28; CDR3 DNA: TGTGCCAGCAGTTACCCCCCGGACAGGCGCAATGAGCAGTTCTTC; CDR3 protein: CASSYPPDRRNEQFF
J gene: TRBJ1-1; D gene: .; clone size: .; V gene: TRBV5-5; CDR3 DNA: TGTGCCAGCAGCTTGGGACCGTCCATGAACACTGAAGCTTTCTTT; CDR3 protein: CASSLGPSMNTEAFF
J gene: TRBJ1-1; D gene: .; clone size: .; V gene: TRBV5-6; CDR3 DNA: TGTGCCAGCAGCTTTTTTTCAGGGAGGAACACTGAAGCTTTCTTT; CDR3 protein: CASSFFSGRNTEAFF
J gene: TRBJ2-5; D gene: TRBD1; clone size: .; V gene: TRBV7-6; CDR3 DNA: TGTGCCAGCAGCTTAGAGGGGGGGACAGGGGGCTCGGAGACCCAGTACTTC; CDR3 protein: CASSLEGGTGGSETQYF
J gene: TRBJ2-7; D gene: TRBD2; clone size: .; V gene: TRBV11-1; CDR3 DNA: TGTGCCAGCCCGGCGGGGTCCGCGGGAGAAAGGCACGAGCAGTACTTC; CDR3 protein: CASPAGSAGERHEQYF
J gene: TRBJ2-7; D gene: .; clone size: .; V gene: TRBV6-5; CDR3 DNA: TGTGCCAGCAGTTACTCGGAGGCCTACGAGCAGTACTTC; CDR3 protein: CASSYSEAYEQYF
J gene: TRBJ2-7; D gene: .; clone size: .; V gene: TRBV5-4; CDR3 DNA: TGTGCCAGCAGCGGGGGCACGAGCTCCTACGAGCAGTACTTC; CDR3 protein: CASSGGTSSYEQYF
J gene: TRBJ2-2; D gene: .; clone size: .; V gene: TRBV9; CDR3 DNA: TGTGCCAGCAGCCAGCCCCCGAACACCGGGGAGCTGTTTTTT; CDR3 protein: CASSQPPNTGELFF